Following are 8 T cell receptor beta chains from one sample sequenced in a study of memory CD8 T cells in hepatitis C reinfection. Described time point: pre-reinfection, 55 to 20 weeks before reinfection detection. Sorted cells were sequenced directly ex vivo without any in vitro expansion. Clones were sequenced by immunoSEQ multiplex PCR, and TCRdb holds only the in-frame ones, with some missing. This sample yields tens of thousands of clones, of which 85% to 90% are seen a single time; around 1% belongs to the top ten. The sequenced sample was naive CD8+ T cells sorted from blood. The receptors shown here come from a man aged 18 to 29 with hepatitis C virus infection.

This CDR3 is CASSYPSGNEQFF. The CDR3 nucleotides are TGCGCCAGCAGCTATCCTAGCGGCAATGAGCAGTTCTTC. This chain joins TRBV5-1 and TRBJ2-1; TRBD2 matches 7 bases. The junction had 3 bases not matched to a gene; V was cut back by 3 bases and J by 6 bases. CDR1 and CDR2 (germline): SGHRS, YFSETQ. CDR3 length: 13 residues. The full variable domain, completed using reference TRBV5-1 and TRBJ2-1, is KAGVTQTPRYLIKTRGQQVTLSCSPISGHRSVSWYQQTPGQGLQFLFEYFSETQRNKGNFPGRFSGRQFSNSRSEMNVSTLELGDSALYLCASSYPSGNEQFFGPGTRLTVL.

The V gene is TRBV5-4, the J gene TRBJ2-7; perhaps TRBD1 as D (6 bases). The CDR3 totals 14 residues. Germline CDR1 reads SGHNT; CDR2 reads YYREEE (reference sequence). Trimming removed 0 bases from V and 4 bases from J, with 11 bases in between. The CDR3: CASSLAGQIYEQYV. The CDR3 nucleotides read TGTGCCAGCAGCTTGGCCGGACAGATTTACGAGCAGTACGTC.

This clone is a singleton in its sample. The V gene is TRBV9, the J gene TRBJ2-7; 10 bases align to TRBD2. V dropped 0 bases and J dropped 4; count of bases not matched to a gene: 4. The CDR3 contains 15 residues. CDR1 and CDR2 from the germline V gene are SGDLS and YYNGEE. The CDR3 protein is CASSVASGSYYEQYF. CDR3 coding DNA: TGTGCCAGCAGCGTAGCTAGCGGGAGTTATTACGAGCAGTACTTC.

This CDR3 is CASSLSDREDYGYTF. CDR3 in DNA: TGTGCCAGCAGCTTGTCGGACAGGGAGGACTATGGCTACACCTTC. The chain carries TRBV5-6 and TRBJ1-2; 8 bases are a match to TRBD1. V dropped 1 base and J dropped 3; count of bases not matched to a gene: 5. The CDR3 is 15 amino acids. Germline values: CDR1 SGHDT, CDR2 YYEEEE.

V usage is TRBV7-9 and J usage is TRBJ2-1; 14 bases fit TRBD2. Germline V gene lookup returns CDR1 SEHNR and CDR2 FQNEAQ (reference sequence). Trimming at V came to 4 bases and at J to 4 bases, leaving 9 bases not matched to a gene. The CDR3 is 18 residues long. In DNA, the CDR3 is TGTGCCAGCAGCTCGGGACTAGCGGGAGAGCTCTCATACAATGAGCAGTTCTTC. This encodes CASSSGLAGELSYNEQFF.

The CDR3 nucleotides are TGCGCCAGCAGCCAGGATCTCAGCCTAGCGGGAGGGTACGAGCAGTACTTC. It encodes CASSQDLSLAGGYEQYF. The chain recombines TRBV4-1 with TRBJ2-7, with 12 bases fitting TRBD2. Germline assignment: CDR1 MGHRA and CDR2 YSYEKL. The CDR3 runs 17 residues. The V and J ends lost 3 bases and 4 bases, in that order; junction bases with no gene match: 10.

The genes are TRBV9 and TRBJ2-7; 8 bases agree with TRBD2. CDR1 SGDLS and CDR2 YYNGEE come from the germline V gene. The CDR3 spans 14 residues. J was trimmed by 3 bases and V by 3 bases; bases with no gene match: 5. CDR3 loop: CASSATSGRYEQYF. The CDR3 bases are TGTGCCAGCAGCGCCACTAGCGGACGCTACGAGCAGTACTTC.

The rearrangement links TRBV14 to TRBJ2-7; D uncertain. This CDR3 spans 15 amino acids. Germline-derived CDR1 and CDR2 are SGHDN and FVKESK. V shed 0 bases and J shed 0 bases, with 9 bases lying between them. This chain's CDR3 is CASSQDSGSSYEQYF. CDR3 sequence (DNA): TGTGCCAGCAGCCAAGACTCCGGTAGCTCCTACGAGCAGTACTTC.